Listed here is a single TCR beta chain. This entry is derived from a study of blood T cell repertoires in COVID-19. Study summary: Samples representing acute and convalescent COVID-19 were sourced from the United States, Italy and Spain. PBMCs, B-cell-depleted T cells, or T cells provided the cDNA or gDNA that made up the material.

Original data processing: Reference gene primers were amplified, and this amplification served to estimate nucleated cell counts. Sequencing was performed with immunoSEQ multiplex PCR; in TCRdb, only in-frame clones are kept and a portion is missing. The V and J calls and clone size come from that table; D and trimming were worked out from the DNA. In the table there are about 160,000 clones, about four fifths of which are singletons. Seattle-derived patients entered the study during active infection and were followed longitudinally. From germline, CDR1 is SGDLS and CDR2 YYNGEE. The CDR3 totals 15 residues. Trimming cost V 4 bases and J 7 bases, with 17 bases left between them.

Sequenced material: peripheral blood. V gene TRBV9 combines with J gene TRBJ1-4; D may be TRBD1 (5 bases). This clonotype was sampled from an older woman with COVID-19, enrolled during active disease. CDR3 loop: CASSLTGMGGEKLFF. The CDR3 DNA sequence: TGTGCCAGCAGCCTCACAGGAATGGGGGGTGAAAAACTGTTTTTT.